This TCR beta chain was profiled in a study of cytomegalovirus exposure and HLA in healthy donors. This clone was detected a few times. J was trimmed by 6 bases and V by 9 bases; bases with no gene match: 9. This CDR3 is built from 14 residues. Per the germline V gene, CDR1 is LNHDA and CDR2 is SQIVND (reference sequence). With 60 Vbeta and 13 Jbeta primers, the PCR was carried out. The protocol was immunoSEQ multiplex PCR, while the TCRdb copy is restricted to in-frame clones and leaves out a portion. Of roughly 120,000 clones in the sample, 73% were seen once. The sequenced sample consisted of PBMCs. This rearrangement joins TRBV19 to TRBJ1-5; 9 bases fit TRBD1. This receptor was taken from a woman between 40 and 50 years old in good health and CMV-seropositive. The CDR3 DNA follows: TGTGCCAGCGTCACAGGGGGCGCAGCTCAGCCCCAGCATTTT. Its protein product is CASVTGGAAQPQHF.